A single sample gave rise to the 7 T cell receptor beta chains below, sequenced in a study of response to subunit inactivated influenza vaccine (dated by TCRdb to between 2017 and 2018). The receptor library was made with RT-PCR. The sequencer was an Illumina HiSeq 2500. TCRdb trimmed the raw reads at Q25, called clones with MiXCR and kept productive beta chains. For every CDR3 protein sequence, its rows merge into one entry that carries the most common genes and DNA. The sample yields 650,000 to 850,000 distinct CDR3 sequences; approximately 15% were counted once. Together, the top ten hold 5.5% to 7% of the sample. The specimen was PBMCs from blood, collected around 15 days before vaccination. These receptors all come from a man aged 45-65 years who received an inactivated influenza vaccine. Donor details come from another sample of the same person, matched by shared clones.

This clonotype was observed a handful of times. The chain has TRBV20-1 and TRBJ1-2; possible D gene TRBD1, 5 bases. This CDR3 comprises 12 residues. The germline CDR1 and CDR2 sequences are DFQATT and SNEGSKA (reference sequence). The V and J ends lost 6 bases and 3 bases respectively, with 11 bases between them. Here the CDR3 DNA reads TGCAGTGCAGGTGGAGGGGACTATGGCTACACCTTC. Protein product: CSAGGGDYGYTF.

This chain uses TRBV28 with TRBJ2-1; maybe TRBD2 (5 bases). Trimming removed 7 bases from V and 6 bases from J, with 16 bases in between. CDR3 length: 14 amino acids. Per germline, CDR1 MDHEN and CDR2 SYDVKM. CDR3 nucleotide sequence: TGTGCCAGCAACATAGGAGGTCGTGTCAATGAGCAGTTCTTC. Encoded protein: CASNIGGRVNEQFF. Full variable domain (rest looked up from reference TRBV28 and TRBJ2-1): DVKVTQSSRYLVKRTGEKVFLECVQDMDHENMFWYRQDPGLGLRLIYFSYDVKMKEKGDIPEGYSVSREKKERFSLILESASTNQTSMYLCASNIGGRVNEQFFGPGTRLTVL.

V is TRBV11-2 and J is TRBJ2-7; D uncertain. Trimming removed 1 base from V and 2 bases from J, with 15 bases in between. CDR1 SGHAT and CDR2 FQNNGV come from the germline V gene. The CDR3 is 16 amino acids. The CDR3 region has the DNA TGTGCCAGCAGCTTAGGTCAGCCTAATAACGCCTACGAGCAGTACTTC. As protein: CASSLGQPNNAYEQYF.

V and J are TRBV18 and TRBJ2-7; 11 bases line up with TRBD2. The J segment lost 0 bases and the V segment lost 0 bases, leaving 4 bases of the junction unmatched. This CDR3 is 17 amino acids long. Germline-derived CDR1 and CDR2 are KGHSH and LQKENI. The CDR3 protein is CASSPPGLADSSYEQYF. The CDR3 DNA reads TGTGCCAGCTCACCACCGGGACTAGCGGATAGCTCCTACGAGCAGTACTTC. Variable domain in full (rest from reference TRBV18 and TRBJ2-7): NAGVMQNPRHLVRRRGQEARLRCSPMKGHSHVYWYRQLPEEGLKFMVYLQKENIIDESGMPKERFSAEFPKEGPSILRIQQVVRGDSAAYFCASSPPGLADSSYEQYFGPGTRLTVT.

This clonotype was recorded many times. This chain links TRBV6-2 or TRBV6-3 with TRBJ1-2; D call uncertain. CDR1 is MNHEY and CDR2 is SVGEGT in the germline V gene. Trimming pared 8 bases from V and 5 bases from J, leaving 12 bases between. The CDR3 spans 12 residues. The CDR3 loop reads CASGGGMYGYTF. CDR3 nucleotides: TGTGCCAGCGGAGGCGGGATGTATGGCTACACCTTC.

J is TRBJ2-3 and V is TRBV29-1; no clear D gene. CDR1 SQVTM and CDR2 ANQGSEA come from the germline V gene. V was pared by 3 bases and J by 2 bases, with 9 bases between. The CDR3 is 13 residues long. The CDR3 DNA reads as TGCAGCGTTGAGAGCTTTTACACAGATACGCAGTATTTT. It is translated as CSVESFYTDTQYF.

This chain uses TRBV9 with TRBJ1-2, with 7 bases identical to TRBD1. The CDR3 extends over 17 amino acids. After removal of 1 base from V and 0 bases from J, the junction contained 9 bases not matched to a gene. Per germline, CDR1 SGDLS and CDR2 YYNGEE. The CDR3, as DNA: TGTGCCAGCAGCGTAACCCCGGGACAGCGAGCTAACTATGGCTACACCTTC. This gives the protein CASSVTPGQRANYGYTF.